What follows are 8 T cell receptor beta chains derived from one specimen sequenced in a study of T cell changes during pregnancy in multiple sclerosis. Measured with immunoSEQ multiplex PCR; TCRdb has only the in-frame clones, and not every one. The data contain some 64,000 clones, more than 75% of them seen just once; the ten biggest clones take up roughly 3.3%. Specimen: peripheral blood, collected in the first trimester of pregnancy. The receptors were sampled from a female donor in good health, enrolled as a control in a pregnancy study.

Of note for this clone: The sample contains more than one DNA sequence encoding this CDR3. The chain combines TRBV7-6 with TRBJ2-7; unclear D gene. The V gene's germline CDR1 is SGHVS and CDR2 FNYEAQ. V was pared by 2 bases and J by 4 bases, with 15 bases between. CDR3 length equals 15 residues. The CDR3 loop reads CASSLSAGDSYEQYF. CDR3 in DNA: TGTGCCAGCAGCTTATCGGCCGGAGACTCTTACGAGCAGTACTTC.

The chain links TRBV7-9 to TRBJ1-1; tentative D call: TRBD1 (5 bases). Germline-derived CDR1 and CDR2 are SEHNR and FQNEAQ (reference sequence). CDR3 length: 15 residues. Trimming removed 1 base at V and 6 bases at J, with 15 bases between. The CDR3: CASSLGWGGIAEAFF. CDR3 DNA: TGTGCCAGCAGCTTAGGATGGGGGGGGATCGCTGAAGCTTTCTTT.

The chain has TRBV6-1 and TRBJ2-7; possibly TRBD2 for D (6 bases). Trimming pared 3 bases from V and 5 bases from J, leaving 17 bases between. This CDR3 is 15 amino acids long. CDR1 and CDR2 (germline): MNHNS, SASEGT. CDR3 sequence: CASSERLFREDEQYF. The DNA of the CDR3 is TGTGCCAGCAGTGAGAGGTTATTCAGGGAGGACGAGCAGTACTTC.

The chain employs TRBV7-2 and TRBJ1-2, with TRBD1 as a possible D gene (6 bases). V was clipped by 2 bases and J by 2 bases, with 9 bases between them. Germline values: CDR1 SGHTA, CDR2 FQGNSA. The CDR3 is made up of 14 amino acids. CDR3 sequence (DNA): TGTGCCAGCAGCTTACAGGGGTGGAACTATGGCTACACCTTC. Its protein product is CASSLQGWNYGYTF. Together with reference TRBV7-2 and TRBJ1-2, the CDR3 gives the full variable domain: GAGVSQSPSNKVTEKGKDVELRCDPISGHTALYWYRQSLGQGLEFLIYFQGNSAPDKSGLPSDRFSAERTGGSVSTLTIQRTQQEDSAVYLCASSLQGWNYGYTFGSGTRLTVV.

CDR3: CASSTSTGAYEQYF. The CDR3 DNA is TGTGCCAGCAGCACCTCAACAGGGGCCTACGAGCAGTACTTC. The rearrangement uses TRBV6-6 and TRBJ2-7, with 7 bases identical to TRBD1. From germline, CDR1 is MNHNY and CDR2 SVGAGI (reference sequence). The ends lost 6 bases at V and 2 bases at J; junction bases unmatched: 7. There are 14 residues in the CDR3.

CDR3 in DNA: TGCGCCAGCAGTGAGGGGGGCACAGATACGCAGTATTTT. It encodes CASSEGGTDTQYF. The rearrangement uses TRBV5-1 and TRBJ2-3; tentative D call: TRBD1 (6 bases). The V end lost 5 bases, the J end lost 1 base, and 8 bases lay between the germline ends. The CDR3 is made up of 13 amino acids. In germline, CDR1 is SGHRS, CDR2 YFSETQ.

This clone was counted once. The chain couples TRBV5-4 to TRBJ2-2; 9 bases are a match to TRBD2. CDR3 length: 16 amino acids. Germline V gene data show CDR1 as SGHNT and CDR2 as YYREEE (reference sequence). The ends lost 4 bases at V and 2 bases at J; junction bases unmatched: 6. The CDR3 DNA follows: TGTGCCAGCAGCCTAGGACTAGCGTTCAACACCGGGGAGCTGTTTTTT. Translation: CASSLGLAFNTGELFF.

DNA of the CDR3: TGTGCCAGCACCCGGTCTGACTATGGCTACACCTTC. It is translated as CASTRSDYGYTF. This chain joins TRBV28 and TRBJ1-2; no clear D gene. The CDR3 is 12 amino acids. Per germline, CDR1 MDHEN and CDR2 SYDVKM. With 7 bases removed from V and 3 bases from J, the gap between germline ends came to 9 bases.